The 7 T cell receptor beta chains given below trace back to one sample, sequenced in a study of blood T cell repertoires in COVID-19. Produced via immunoSEQ multiplex PCR; TCRdb's table is partial and in-frame only. The table records about 220,000 clones, about four fifths of them present only once. Sequencing input: PBMCs or T cells enriched from blood (not recorded which). These receptor sequences come from a woman between 40 and 55 years old with acute COVID-19.

The V call is TRBV5-1, the J call TRBJ2-1; 7 bases line up with TRBD2. The CDR3 consists of 13 residues. J gave up 5 bases and V 3 bases, and 2 bases lay outside the gene matches. The germline V gene has CDR1 SGHRS and CDR2 YFSETQ. CDR3 amino acids: CASSYGGNNEQFF. CDR3 DNA: TGCGCCAGCAGCTACGGGGGGAACAATGAGCAGTTCTTC.

This clone appeared once. This chain joins TRBV19 and TRBJ2-7, with TRBD1 matching over 7 bases. The germline V gene encodes CDR1 LNHDA and CDR2 SQIVND (reference sequence). Losses at the gene ends were 5 bases for V and 5 bases for J; bases not matched to a gene: 6. This CDR3 is built from 13 residues. For the CDR3, the DNA is TGTGCCAGTAGTCAGACAGGGTACCACGAGCAGTACTTC. It specifies CASSQTGYHEQYF.

This rearrangement joins TRBV23-1 to TRBJ1-1; the match to TRBD1 covers 8 bases. TRBV23-1 is recorded as an ORF, its role being uncertain. With 0 bases clipped from V and 4 bases from J, the junction kept 7 bases outside the gene matches. The CDR3 has 16 residues. The CDR3 loop reads CASSQSRGRPGTEAFF. CDR3 nucleotides: TGCGCCAGCAGTCAATCCAGGGGGCGCCCGGGCACTGAAGCTTTCTTT.

The rearrangement joins TRBV21-1 to TRBJ1-4; the table assigns TRBD1, which was not confirmed against the DNA. TRBV21-1 is a listed pseudogene. The CDR3 has 14 amino acids. CDR3 residues: CASSRQGENEKLFF. In nucleotides, the CDR3 is TGTGCCAGCAGCAGACAGGGTGAGAATGAAAAACTGTTTTTT.

This clone occurred once. V gene TRBV9 combines with J gene TRBJ2-1; 15 nucleotides match TRBD2. The length of the CDR3 is 19 residues. Germline CDR1 reads SGDLS; CDR2 reads YYNGEE. V shed 0 bases and J 7 bases; nucleotides not matched to a gene: 11. The CDR3 sequence is CASSVGVGAGTSGRNEQFF. The DNA for the CDR3 is TGTGCCAGCAGCGTAGGAGTAGGGGCCGGGACTAGCGGGAGGAATGAGCAGTTCTTC.

This clone was seen a handful of times. The chain combines TRBV5-6 with TRBJ1-5, with TRBD1 as a possible D gene (6 bases). This CDR3 region has 17 residues. CDR1 and CDR2 from the germline V gene are SGHDT and YYEEEE. V lost 4 bases, J lost 6 bases, and 23 bases lay in between. The CDR3 here is CASSLRTQGRMGQPQHF. CDR3 DNA: TGTGCCAGCAGCCTTCGGACCCAGGGGCGAATGGGTCAGCCCCAGCATTTT.

This clone was seen a single time. The CDR3: CASSLGGTSHRELFF. The CDR3 DNA follows: TGTGCCAGCAGCTTGGGTGGGACTAGTCACCGGGAGCTGTTTTTT. This chain links TRBV5-4 with TRBJ2-2; 8 nucleotides line up with TRBD2. V shed 0 bases, J shed 9 bases, and the junction held 7 bases outside the gene matches. CDR1 is SGHNT, CDR2 YYREEE, per germline (reference sequence). The CDR3 runs to 15 residues.